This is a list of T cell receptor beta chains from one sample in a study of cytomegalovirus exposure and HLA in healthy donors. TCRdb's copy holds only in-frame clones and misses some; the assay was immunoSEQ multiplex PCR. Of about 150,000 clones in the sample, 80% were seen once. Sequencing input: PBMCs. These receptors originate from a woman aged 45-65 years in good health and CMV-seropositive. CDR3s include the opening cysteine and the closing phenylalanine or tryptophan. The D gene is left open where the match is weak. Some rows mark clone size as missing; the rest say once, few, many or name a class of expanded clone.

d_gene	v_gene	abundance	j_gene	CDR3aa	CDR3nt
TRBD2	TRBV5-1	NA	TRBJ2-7	CASSSRTSAASYEQYF	TGCGCCAGCAGCTCTCGAACTAGCGCTGCCTCCTACGAGCAGTACTTC
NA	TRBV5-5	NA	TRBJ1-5	CASSLAGRYNQPQHF	TGTGCCAGCAGCTTAGCAGGGAGGTACAATCAGCCCCAGCATTTT
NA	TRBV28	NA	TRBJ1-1	CASSWGLGTEAFF	TGTGCCAGCAGTTGGGGACTGGGCACTGAAGCTTTCTTT
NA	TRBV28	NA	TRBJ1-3	CASSLLSGNTIYF	TGTGCCAGCAGTTTATTATCCGGAAACACCATATATTTT
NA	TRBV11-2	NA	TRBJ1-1	CASSPRRSGVNTEAFF	TGTGCCAGCAGCCCCCGTAGGTCGGGGGTGAACACTGAAGCTTTCTTT
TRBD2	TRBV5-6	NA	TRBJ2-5	CASSYQVGGRETQYF	TGTGCCAGCAGCTACCAGGTGGGGGGGAGGGAGACCCAGTACTTC
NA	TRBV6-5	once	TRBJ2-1	CASSTAAGDEQFF	TGTGCCAGCAGTACCGCCGCAGGCGATGAGCAGTTCTTC
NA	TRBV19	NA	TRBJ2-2	CASSTPGLYVTGELFF	TGTGCCAGTAGTACACCGGGACTTTACGTGACCGGGGAGCTGTTTTTT
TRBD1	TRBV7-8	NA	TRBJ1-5	CASSPGGQGDNQPQHF	TGTGCCAGCAGCCCGGGGGGACAGGGGGACAATCAGCCCCAGCATTTT
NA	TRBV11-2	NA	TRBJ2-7	CASSQRGTKDYEQYF	TGTGCCAGCAGCCAGCGTGGGACAAAGGACTACGAGCAGTACTTC
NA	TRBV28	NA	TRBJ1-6	CASSPQGIGANSPLHF	TGTGCCAGCAGTCCCCAGGGTATAGGTGCCAATTCACCCCTCCACTTT